This T cell receptor (beta chain) is drawn from a study of blood T cell repertoires in COVID-19. Study-wide background: The analysed material was cDNA or gDNA that came from T cells, B-cell-depleted T cells, or PBMCs.

Germline V lookup: CDR1 MNHEY, CDR2 SMNVEV (reference sequence). The CDR3 length is 14 residues. The J segment lost 5 bases and the V segment lost 3 bases, leaving 3 bases of the junction unmatched. Sequencing used immunoSEQ multiplex PCR; TCRdb keeps in-frame clones, though not all of them. The repertoire consists of about 220,000 clones, with approximately 90% occurring once and the leading ten covering roughly 3.7%. The sequence was collected from a woman in her late teens or twenties in a cohort exposed to, infected with or recovered from COVID-19 (not recorded which). The chain combines TRBV27 with TRBJ1-4, with 7 bases that match TRBD1. The sample consisted of PBMCs or T cells enriched from blood (not recorded which). CDR3 sequence (DNA): TGTGCCAGCAGTTTTGGGACAGTAAATGAAAAACTGTTTTTT. As protein: CASSFGTVNEKLFF. Together with reference TRBV27 and TRBJ1-4, the CDR3 gives the full variable domain: EAQVTQNPRYLITVTGKKLTVTCSQNMNHEYMSWYRQDPGLGLRQIYYSMNVEVTDKGDVPEGYKVSRKEKRNFPLILESPSPNQTSLYFCASSFGTVNEKLFFGSGTQLSVL.